Sequencing of this T cell receptor beta chain was carried out in a study of T cells after yellow fever vaccination. TCRdb re-analysed the 5' RACE reads in MiXCR, keeping a single row per CDR3 protein. The sample contains about 320,000 distinct CDR3 sequences, approximately 4.3% of which appear only once. Overall study results and limits: Subsequent booster samples again held most clones from primary vaccination (96% CD4, about 85% CD8).

This clonotype was seen many times. Its antigen is not known. The sequence derives from a young man who received the YFV17D yellow fever vaccine. Material: PBMCs, obtained 15 days after the yellow fever booster vaccination.

This CDR3 is CASSSSQGLGTEAFF. In nucleotides, the CDR3 is TGTGCCAGCAGTAGCTCCCAGGGGCTCGGCACTGAAGCTTTCTTT. The genes are TRBV6-5 and TRBJ1-1, with a tentative D call TRBD1 (6 bases). This CDR3 is 15 amino acids long. Germline assignment: CDR1 MNHEY and CDR2 SVGAGI. V dropped 5 bases and J dropped 4 bases, with 17 bases sitting between them.